The 2 T cell receptor beta chains reported below all come from one sample, sequenced in a study of human T cells and chemical hapten exposure. TCRdb recomputed calls from the RACE reads with MiXCR, one row per CDR3 protein. Of 80,000 to 100,000 distinct CDR3 sequences in the sample, about a tenth are singletons; the top ten hold approximately 3.7%. Documented time point: patch test 3, about 24 weeks after DPC sensitization. Treatment meaning: therapeutic diphenylcyclopropenone sensitization with weekly scalp DPC. The source was whole blood, collected in connection with sensitization to the hapten diphenylcyclopropenone (DPC). The receptors come from a woman aged 45-60 years with alopecia areata. Some clones in this sample may be carry-over from other donors' samples.

This clonotype was counted many times. In nucleotides, the CDR3 is TGTGCCAGCAGGGCCGGGACAGGGGAGACCCAGTACTTC. This gives the protein CASRAGTGETQYF. This chain links TRBV2 with TRBJ2-5, with 9 bases aligning to TRBD1. The CDR3 totals 13 residues. The V and J ends lost 6 bases and 5 bases, in that order; junction bases with no gene match: 4. The germline CDR1 and CDR2 sequences are SNHLY and FYNNEI.

The CDR3 bases are TGTGCCAGCAGCTTAGGACCGGGACAGAACTACGAGCAGTACTTC. Translation: CASSLGPGQNYEQYF. The rearrangement links TRBV7-2 to TRBJ2-7; 7 bases fit TRBD1. CDR1 and CDR2 from the germline V gene are SGHTA and FQGNSA. The V and J ends lost 1 base and 3 bases, in that order; junction bases with no gene match: 6. CDR3 length equals 15 residues.